This T cell receptor beta chain was observed in a study of CXCR3-negative and CXCR3-positive naive CD8 T cells. This CDR3 is 15 amino acids long. Germline V gene data show CDR1 as SEHNR and CDR2 as FQNEAQ (reference sequence). A word on this clonotype: The antigen remains undetermined.

About 310,000 cells per CD8+ T cell subset were flow-sorted in triplicate. Overall study results and limits: Researchers reported similar TRBV-TRBJ usage in naive CXCR3-negative and CXCR3-positive cells, though memory differed. Naive subsets did not differ in surface CD5, and TRB CDR3 properties served to infer TCR strength. Memory CD8+ cells had much lower diversity, and both naive subsets had comparably high diversity.

Each TRB cDNA library was prepared by 5' RACE (with UMI labels). No DNA is given; TCRdb re-called the 5' RACE reads and lists each CDR3 protein once. The sample totals about 57,000 distinct CDR3 sequences; its top ten clones hold less than 25%. The sequence derives from a human donor in good health. Some clones in this sample may be carry-over from other donors' samples. What was sequenced was memory CD8+ T cells from blood. This rearrangement joins TRBV7-9 to TRBJ2-1; TCRdb indicates TRBD1, and absent DNA this call remains unverified. The CDR3 region is CASSTTASSYNEQFF.